The 15 T cell receptor beta chains below all came from one sample that was sequenced in a study of T-cell memory formation after mild COVID-19. TCRdb used MiXCR to reprocess the 5' RACE reads, holding one entry per CDR3 protein. Among 120,000 to 150,000 distinct CDR3 sequences listed, around 14% were seen once. The material sequenced was PBMCs or a T cell subset sorted from them (not recorded which). These TCRs come from an adult woman who had mild COVID-19 (a few samples of this study predate the infection). Cell type and time point are not known.

Many counts were recorded for this clonotype. The rearrangement uses TRBV5-4 and TRBJ2-7; D assignment may be TRBD1 or TRBD2 (6 bases each). The germline V and J ends were trimmed by 4 bases and 5 bases, with 19 bases remaining between them. The CDR3 extends over 15 amino acids. Germline V CDR1 and CDR2: SGHNT, YYREEE (reference sequence). CDR3 bases: TGTGCCAGCAGCCCGGAGGGGGAGAGAACCAACGAGCAGTACTTC. Residues: CASSPEGERTNEQYF.

This clonotype has a handful of counts. The chain combines TRBV3-1 with TRBJ2-3, with TRBD2 matching 9 bases. The CDR3 contains 17 residues. J lost 4 bases, V lost 0 bases, and 8 bases had no gene match. CDR1 and CDR2 from the germline V gene are LGHDT and YNNKEL (reference sequence). CDR3 sequence reads: CASSQEWPAGGPDTQYF. The DNA for the CDR3 is TGTGCCAGCAGCCAAGAATGGCCAGCGGGGGGCCCAGATACGCAGTATTTT.

This clonotype was recorded a few times. The chain couples TRBV10-3 to TRBJ2-7; tentative D call: TRBD2 (6 bases). The CDR3 sequence is 13 residues long. Trimming cost V 2 bases and J 2 bases, with 7 bases left between them. From germline, CDR1 is ENHRY and CDR2 SYGVKD. The CDR3 is CAISEIAAYEQYF. The CDR3 region has the DNA TGTGCCATCAGTGAGATAGCGGCCTACGAGCAGTACTTC.

The chain employs TRBV27 and TRBJ1-4, with D perhaps matching TRBD1 (5 bases). Trimming shortened V by 2 bases and J by 3 bases, and 10 bases separated the two germline ends. Germline-derived CDR1 and CDR2 are MNHEY and SMNVEV (reference sequence). The CDR3 has 15 residues. CDR3 amino acids: CASSLIGAPNEKLFF. DNA of the CDR3: TGTGCCAGCAGTTTAATTGGGGCACCTAATGAAAAACTGTTTTTT.

The chain has TRBV25-1 and TRBJ2-3; possibly TRBD2 for D (5 bases). The germline V gene encodes CDR1 MGHDK and CDR2 SYGVNS. The CDR3 is made up of 13 amino acids. V was shortened by 6 bases and J by 2 bases, with 9 bases between the two germline ends. CDR3 coding DNA: TGTGCCAGCAGCCGGACTCACACAGATACGCAGTATTTT. The encoded protein is CASSRTHTDTQYF.

The chain combines TRBV29-1 with TRBJ2-3, with D perhaps being TRBD1 or TRBD2 (5 bases each). The CDR3 totals 15 residues. Germline CDR1 SQVTM, CDR2 ANQGSEA. V dropped 6 bases and J dropped 1 base, with 17 bases sitting between them. The DNA of the CDR3 is TGCAGCGTCGTACTCCGGGGCCACGGCACAGATACGCAGTATTTT. This translates into CSVVLRGHGTDTQYF.

The rearrangement uses TRBV5-1 and TRBJ1-2, with a weak D call TRBD1 (6 bases). The CDR3 has 15 residues. Germline V gene sequence: CDR1 SGHRS, CDR2 YFSETQ. V lost 0 bases and J lost 3, with 12 bases in between. The CDR3 loop reads CASSLVGALDYGYTF. The CDR3 DNA sequence: TGCGCCAGCAGCTTGGTGGGGGCGCTGGACTATGGCTACACCTTC. Together with reference TRBV5-1 and TRBJ1-2, the CDR3 gives the full variable domain: KAGVTQTPRYLIKTRGQQVTLSCSPISGHRSVSWYQQTPGQGLQFLFEYFSETQRNKGNFPGRFSGRQFSNSRSEMNVSTLELGDSALYLCASSLVGALDYGYTFGSGTRLTVV.

The CDR3 protein is CASSKGSGKSYEQYF. In nucleotides, the CDR3 is TGTGCCAGCAGCAAAGGGAGCGGGAAGTCCTACGAGCAGTACTTC. This sequence joins TRBV21-1 and TRBJ2-7; the table's TRBD2 call for D was not verified on the DNA. TRBV21-1 is given as a pseudogene. The CDR3 loop spans 15 amino acids.

This clonotype came up a few times. V and J are TRBV9 and TRBJ1-4; D unresolved. The CDR3 has 16 amino acids. Germline lookup yields CDR1 SGDLS and CDR2 YYNGEE. V was clipped by 4 bases and J by 0 bases, with 13 bases between them. The CDR3 coding sequence is TGTGCCAGCAGCCCTCCTAGCGCCGCAACTAATGAAAAACTGTTTTTT. Translating it yields CASSPPSAATNEKLFF.

This clonotype was counted between two and nine times. The chain joins TRBV5-5 to TRBJ1-5; 9 nucleotides match TRBD1. The germline V gene encodes CDR1 SGHKS and CDR2 YYEKEE (reference sequence). The CDR3 is 15 amino acids. V was pared by 2 bases and J by 7 bases, with 7 bases of the junction left unmatched. CDR3 amino acids: CASSLGRDRVQPQHF. The CDR3, as DNA: TGTGCCAGCAGCTTAGGTCGGGACAGGGTACAGCCCCAGCATTTT.

This clonotype has a single count. This may come from a read error, since a much larger clone is one base off. It is likely a read error, because the conserved phenylalanine at the end of the CDR3 is missing. The chain's CDR3 is CASIVGGQLYNEQFL. DNA of the CDR3: TGTGCCAGCATCGTCGGGGGACAGCTATACAATGAGCAGTTCTTA. The gene calls are TRBV12-3 or TRBV12-4 and TRBJ2-1, with a tentative D call TRBD1 (7 bases). V was trimmed by 7 bases and J by 4 bases, leaving 17 bases between them. CDR3 size: 15 residues.

This rearrangement joins TRBV7-6 to TRBJ2-1; 9 nucleotides agree with TRBD2. Looked up from germline, CDR1 is SGHVS and CDR2 is FNYEAQ. With V trimmed by 0 bases and J by 6 bases, 9 bases remained unmatched. The length of the CDR3 is 17 residues. CDR3 nucleotide sequence: TGTGCCAGCAGCTTAGCGCCCCTAGGCGGGGGGGCCAATGAGCAGTTCTTC. Its translation: CASSLAPLGGGANEQFF.

This clonotype has just a few counts. The DNA of the CDR3 is TGTGCCAGCAGCTCCCTCGGGGGGAGGGATACGCAGTATTTT. The encoded protein is CASSSLGGRDTQYF. The chain joins TRBV7-8 to TRBJ2-3; TRBD2 aligns across 7 bases. The ends lost 4 bases at V and 6 bases at J; junction bases unmatched: 7. CDR3 length equals 14 residues. CDR1 and CDR2 from the germline V gene are SGHVS and FQNEAQ.

The rearrangement links TRBV7-3 to TRBJ2-3, with TRBD2 matching 11 bases. The CDR3 length is 16 residues. Looked up from germline, CDR1 is SGHTA and CDR2 is FQGTGA. V shed 4 bases and J 4 bases; nucleotides not matched to a gene: 7. The CDR3 is CASSYRTSGPADTQYF. CDR3 coding DNA: TGTGCCAGCAGCTACAGGACTAGCGGGCCAGCAGATACGCAGTATTTT.

At least ten counts were recorded for this clonotype. The J gene is TRBJ2-2, the V gene TRBV4-3; TRBD2 aligns across 7 bases. With V trimmed by 3 bases and J by 4 bases, 5 bases remained unmatched. This CDR3 spans 15 amino acids. CDR1 and CDR2 from the germline V gene are LGHNA and YSLEER. The CDR3 region is CASSHTGLSTGELFF. In nucleotides, the CDR3 is TGCGCCAGCAGCCATACGGGACTAAGCACCGGGGAGCTGTTTTTT.